This TCR beta chain emerged from a study of T cell clones after liver transplantation. Turning to the study itself: Draws occurred before transplant, before withdrawal, and after complete or failed withdrawal. Study-wide results and caveats: These preliminary findings come from unstandardized post-transplant sampling times. A significant post-transplant drop in circulating graft-donor-reactive CD4 TCRbeta sequences occurred in most of the 8 subjects.

This clone was seen just once. Its antigen is still unknown. The CDR3 is 16 residues long. Per germline, CDR1 SGDLS and CDR2 YYNGEE. V lost 0 bases and J lost 2; bases outside the gene matches: 5. Sequencing was performed with immunoSEQ multiplex PCR; in TCRdb, only in-frame clones are kept and a portion is missing. The top ten clones hold around 0.94% of a sample with about 100,000 clones, around 86% of them seen once. The sequencing here drew on CD4+ T cells from blood, taken before liver transplant. This chain links TRBV9 with TRBJ1-3; 7 bases agree with TRBD1. This clonotype was sampled from a human donor who received a liver transplant. The CDR3 protein is CASSVEQGLPGNTIYF. Written as DNA, the CDR3 is TGTGCCAGCAGCGTAGAACAGGGGCTTCCTGGAAACACCATATATTTT.